This T cell receptor beta chain derives from a study of blood T cell repertoires in COVID-19. Study-wide background: T cells, B-cell-depleted T cells, or PBMCs provided the cDNA or gDNA that served as material.

With 6 bases clipped from V and 5 bases from J, the junction kept 5 bases outside the gene matches. Germline CDR1 SGHAT, CDR2 FQNNGV. The CDR3 runs to 14 residues. In the study's own analysis: Amplification of reference gene primers was used by the study to estimate nucleated cell counts. The protocol was immunoSEQ multiplex PCR, while the TCRdb copy is restricted to in-frame clones and leaves out a portion. The DNA was the basis for D and trimming; V, J and clone size are from that table. The sample contains 100,000 to 120,000 clones, over 75% of which appear only once. The chain couples TRBV11-2 to TRBJ2-1; TRBD2 agrees at 9 bases. The origin of this receptor is a man aged 45-65 years with acute or convalescent COVID-19. The source material was peripheral blood. The CDR3 reads CASRSGRLDNEQFF. For the CDR3, the DNA is TGTGCCAGCAGGAGCGGGAGGCTCGACAATGAGCAGTTCTTC.